The clone carrying this T cell receptor beta chain has a count of ten or more. This sample is part of a study of human T cells and chemical hapten exposure. The length of the CDR3 is 16 residues. Germline CDR1 LGHNA, CDR2 YNFKEQ. The germline V and J ends were trimmed by 0 bases and 7 bases, with 15 bases remaining between them. TCRdb independently ran MiXCR on the RACE reads; one entry per CDR3 protein. The top ten clones hold less than 9% of a sample with around 350,000 distinct CDR3 sequences, about 5% of them seen once. Time point given: pre-sensitization, week 0. Treatment denoted: therapeutic diphenylcyclopropenone sensitization with weekly scalp DPC.

The receptor was isolated from a woman aged 18-35 years with alopecia areata. Some clones in this sample may be carry-over from other donors' samples. Sequenced here: whole blood, sampled in connection with sensitization to the hapten diphenylcyclopropenone (DPC). This chain uses TRBV4-2 with TRBJ1-4; D is uncertain. The CDR3 region is CASSQELGRVGEKLFF. In DNA, the CDR3 is TGTGCCAGCAGCCAAGAGCTAGGTAGAGTCGGTGAAAAACTGTTTTTT.